This is a list of T cell receptor beta chains from one sample in a study of blood T cell repertoires in COVID-19. Profiling relied on immunoSEQ multiplex PCR, and the TCRdb table lists in-frame clones only, not all of them. Among hundreds of thousands of clones, roughly 90% were seen once, and the ten largest hold roughly 2.6%. Sequences were obtained from PBMCs or T cells enriched from blood (not recorded which). These receptor sequences come from a man between 60 and 70 years old who had recovered from COVID-19. Each CDR3 is given with its conserved first and last residue. The D gene is left open where the match is weak. Clone size is not always given. Where it is, it says once, few, many or a class for expanded clones.

TRBJ1-5 | - | - | TRBV10-3 | TGTGCCATCAGCACAGTTCAAAATCAGCCCCAGCATTTT | CAISTVQNQPQHF
TRBJ2-7 | medium-sized | TRBD2 | TRBV7-9 | TGTGCCAGCAGCGTAGACGGACTAGCGGGAGAGGGGCAGTACTTC | CASSVDGLAGEGQYF
TRBJ1-1 | - | - | TRBV5-4 | TGTGCCAGCAGCTTTAGGGGGTCTGGGGCTTTTGGTGAAGCTTTCTTT | CASSFRGSGAFGEAFF
TRBJ1-1 | - | TRBD1 | TRBV6-5 | TGTGCCAGCGGACAGGGGGTGAACACTGAAGCTTTCTTT | CASGQGVNTEAFF
TRBJ2-7 | - | - | TRBV21-1 | TGTGCCAGCAGCTACAGATACCATCTAAGCAGGGATAGTTACGAGCAGTACTTC | CASSYRYHLSRDSYEQYF
TRBJ1-2 | - | - | TRBV19 | TGTGCCAGTAGTGTCACGACAGTTTCTAACTATGGCTACACCTTC | CASSVTTVSNYGYTF
TRBJ2-3 | - | TRBD2 | TRBV6-6 | TGTGCCAGCAGTTCCCCACTAGCGGGCACAGATACGCAGTATTTT | CASSSPLAGTDTQYF
TRBJ2-1 | - | TRBD1 | TRBV5-8 | TGTGCCAGCAGCTTAACAGGGGGAGCTGGGGATGAGCAGTTCTTC | CASSLTGGAGDEQFF
TRBJ2-3 | - | TRBD2 | TRBV5-4 | TGTGCCAGCAGCTCTAGCGGGGGGCCTACAGATACGCAGTATTTT | CASSSSGGPTDTQYF
TRBJ2-3 | - | TRBD1 | TRBV9 | TGTGCCAGCAGCGTAGGACCGGGACAGGGACCAGATACGCAGTATTTT | CASSVGPGQGPDTQYF
TRBJ2-1 | - | - | TRBV24-1 | TGTGCCACCAGTGATTACTACTACAATGAGCAGTTCTTC | CATSDYYYNEQFF
TRBJ1-1 | - | TRBD1 | TRBV14 | TGTGCCAGCAGCCAAGACAGGGGGCAGATTAACACTGAAGCTTTCTTT | CASSQDRGQINTEAFF
TRBJ2-1 | - | - | TRBV30 | TGTGCCTGGACCCCCTCCGGGGTTCGGACCTACAATGAGCAGTTCTTC | CAWTPSGVRTYNEQFF
TRBJ2-2 | - | - | TRBV24-1 | TGTGCCACCAGTGATGCAACAGGGAAGAGCACCGGGGAGCTGTTTTTT | CATSDATGKSTGELFF
TRBJ2-1 | - | - | TRBV29-1 | TGCAGCGTTGTTATAGCGGCCTACAATGAGCAGTTCTTC | CSVVIAAYNEQFF
TRBJ1-6 | - | - | TRBV2 | TGTGCCAGCAGGGACACGGACAGCTCACCCCTCCACTTT | CASRDTDSSPLHF